Presented here are 27 T cell receptor beta chains from one specimen sequenced in a study of post-analysis software for immune sequencing data. Included in the TCR beta cDNA libraries were unique molecular identifiers. TCRdb passed the PCR reads through MiXCR, listing each CDR3 protein once. The sample yields a few hundred thousand distinct CDR3 sequences, approximately 34% seen once. Antigens for these TCRs are unknown. Study-level points and caveats: Patients had higher frequencies than controls of about 5 TRBV segments, including TRBV5-6, TRBV5-1 and TRBV20-1.

The sequencing input was blood. The receptors shown here come from a girl between 10 and 17 years old with multiple sclerosis.

This clonotype was recorded many times. This sequence joins TRBV9 and TRBJ2-7; 8 nucleotides align to TRBD1. Germline values: CDR1 SGDLS, CDR2 YYNGEE. The CDR3 extends over 14 amino acids. J was trimmed by 5 bases and V by 0 bases; bases with no gene match: 4. The CDR3 bases are TGTGCCAGCAGCGTAGGGCAGGGACAGGACGAGCAGTACTTC. Amino acid sequence: CASSVGQGQDEQYF.

This clonotype was counted at least ten times. The V and J genes are TRBV11-2 and TRBJ2-7, with D tentatively TRBD2 (5 bases). Trimming stripped 1 base from V and 0 bases from J, with 7 bases between. The CDR3 is made up of 14 amino acids. Germline V gene lookup returns CDR1 SGHAT and CDR2 FQNNGV. The CDR3 DNA follows: TGTGCCAGCAGCTTAGTCCGGGACTCCTACGAGCAGTACTTC. Amino acids: CASSLVRDSYEQYF.

The chain employs TRBV24-1 and TRBJ2-2; 11 positions agree with TRBD1. The CDR3 sequence is 16 residues long. Germline CDR1 KGHDR, CDR2 SFDVKD. J lost 6 bases, V lost 2 bases, and 4 bases had no gene match. CDR3 region: CATSDSGTGGSGELFF. The CDR3 DNA reads TGTGCCACCAGTGATTCCGGGACAGGGGGGTCCGGGGAGCTGTTTTTT.

A note on this clonotype: With a much larger clone just one base away, this may be a read error. The chain is built from TRBV15 and TRBJ1-1; weak D call: TRBD1 (6 bases). This CDR3 comprises 16 residues. V dropped 2 bases and J dropped 6 bases, with 19 bases sitting between them. CDR1 and CDR2 from the germline V gene are LNHNV and YYDKDF (reference sequence). This CDR3 is CATSRRAVGGRAEAFF. In DNA form, the CDR3 reads TGTGCCACCAGCAGAAGGGCGGTCGGGGGGCGGGCTGAAGCTTTCTTT. The whole variable domain, remainder taken from reference TRBV15 and TRBJ1-1, is DAMVIQNPRYQVTQFGKPVTLSCSQTLNHNVMYWYQQKSSQAPKLLFHYYDKDFNNEADTPDNFQSRRPNTSFCFLDIRSPGLGDTAMYLCATSRRAVGGRAEAFFGQGTRLTVV.

This clonotype came up a few times. CDR3 sequence: CASSPLGQSSYEQYF. CDR3 DNA sequence: TGTGCCAGCTCACCACTGGGACAGTCTTCCTACGAGCAGTACTTC. The chain couples TRBV18 to TRBJ2-7; 7 nucleotides align to TRBD1. Germline V gene lookup returns CDR1 KGHSH and CDR2 LQKENI. The V gene end was trimmed by 1 base and the J gene end by 1 base; junction bases not matched to a gene: 4. The CDR3 is 15 amino acids.

This clonotype was seen many times. This chain links TRBV12-3 or TRBV12-4 with TRBJ1-1; a weak D match, TRBD1 (5 bases). CDR3 size: 14 residues. Trimming stripped 3 bases from V and 1 base from J, with 9 bases between. CDR3 in DNA: TGTGCCAGCAGTTTGCCAGGGTGGAACACTGAAGCTTTCTTT. Its translation: CASSLPGWNTEAFF.

The chain recombines TRBV12-3 or TRBV12-4 with TRBJ2-1, with D possibly TRBD1 on 5 matching bases. Trimming pared 6 bases from V and 7 bases from J, leaving 10 bases between. The CDR3 is 12 residues long. This CDR3 reads CASSVRANEQFF. The CDR3 bases are TGTGCCAGCAGCGTCAGGGCAAATGAGCAGTTCTTC.

Ten or more counts support this clonotype. The rearrangement links TRBV10-3 to TRBJ2-5, with 8 positions matching TRBD2. This CDR3 comprises 16 residues. V lost 6 bases, J lost 2 bases, and 11 bases stayed unmatched. Germline CDR1 is ENHRY and CDR2 is SYGVKD. CDR3 sequence: CAISPRLARGQETQYF. CDR3 nucleotides: TGTGCCATCAGCCCCAGACTAGCGCGTGGGCAAGAGACCCAGTACTTC.

The chain carries TRBV20-1 and TRBJ1-1; D gene ambiguous. CDR3 size: 11 residues. Deletions cut 6 bases from V and 1 base from J, with 6 bases between. Germline V gene lookup returns CDR1 DFQATT and CDR2 SNEGSKA (reference sequence). The CDR3 region is CSAGGNTEAFF. In DNA form, the CDR3 reads TGCAGTGCCGGCGGGAACACTGAAGCTTTCTTT.

The CDR3 DNA reads TGCAGTGCTTTCACGGGGGGCGTCACAGATACGCAGTATTTT. Encoded protein: CSAFTGGVTDTQYF. The chain has TRBV20-1 and TRBJ2-3; D might be TRBD2 (7 bases). Deletions cut 5 bases from V and 2 bases from J, with 14 bases between. Germline loops: CDR1 DFQATT, CDR2 SNEGSKA (reference sequence). This CDR3 is built from 14 residues.

There are many counts of this clonotype. The chain uses TRBV12-3 or TRBV12-4 and TRBJ2-1; D not certain. V dropped 3 bases and J dropped 6 bases, with 9 bases sitting between them. The CDR3 contains 13 residues. The CDR3 DNA follows: TGTGCCAGCAGTTTCGGCGATAGCAATGAGCAGTTCTTC. Protein sequence: CASSFGDSNEQFF.

The chain carries TRBV28 and TRBJ1-2; D is possibly TRBD1 (6 bases). V dropped 8 bases and J dropped 0 bases, with 16 bases sitting between them. The CDR3 is 15 residues long. Germline V gene data show CDR1 as MDHEN and CDR2 as SYDVKM. The CDR3 region has the DNA TGTGCCAGCGCGTCAGGGGCGATTTCTAACTATGGCTACACCTTC. It is translated as CASASGAISNYGYTF.

This clonotype was detected many times. The rearrangement joins TRBV5-5 to TRBJ2-3; perhaps TRBD2 as D (6 bases). CDR1 and CDR2 (germline): SGHKS, YYEKEE (reference sequence). CDR3 size: 14 residues. Trimming left V 4 bases short and J 4 bases short, with 13 bases between. The CDR3 is CASSGTRAPDTQYF. DNA for the CDR3: TGTGCCAGCAGCGGGACTCGTGCCCCAGATACGCAGTATTTT.

This clonotype was seen at least ten times. V and J are TRBV29-1 and TRBJ2-5; 9 positions agree with TRBD1. V lost 3 bases, J lost 1 base, and 9 bases stayed unmatched. The CDR3 is made up of 16 amino acids. Germline V CDR1 and CDR2: SQVTM, ANQGSEA. DNA for the CDR3: TGCAGCGTTGATGGGATGACAGGGGGAGGCCAAGAGACCCAGTACTTC. Its protein is CSVDGMTGGGQETQYF.

This clonotype was counted many times. V is TRBV20-1 and J is TRBJ2-1; 7 nucleotides agree with TRBD1. The V gene's germline CDR1 is DFQATT and CDR2 SNEGSKA (reference sequence). J lost 0 bases, V lost 6 bases, and 11 bases had no gene match. This CDR3 region has 16 residues. For the CDR3, the DNA is TGCAGTGCGGCGGATCCGGGACAGAGCTCCTACAATGAGCAGTTCTTC. As protein: CSAADPGQSSYNEQFF.

For the CDR3, the DNA is TGTGCCAGCAGCTTACCTCTATGGGTGGAGACCCAGTACTTC. This codes for CASSLPLWVETQYF. This chain joins TRBV7-9 and TRBJ2-5; D is unclear. The CDR3 has 14 residues. Germline loops: CDR1 SEHNR, CDR2 FQNEAQ (reference sequence). V lost 2 bases and J lost 5, with 12 bases in between.

This chain's CDR3 is CASSPIAGHYNEQFF. The CDR3 DNA is TGCGCCAGCAGTCCCATAGCGGGACACTACAATGAGCAGTTCTTC. V gene TRBV5-1 combines with J gene TRBJ2-1; 8 nucleotides agree with TRBD2. Germline V CDR1 and CDR2: SGHRS, YFSETQ. The CDR3 covers 15 residues. After removal of 5 bases from V and 3 bases from J, the junction contained 7 bases not matched to a gene.

The CDR3 spells CATSETTGELFF. The CDR3 DNA reads TGTGCCACCAGTGAGACGACCGGGGAGCTGTTTTTT. The chain is built from TRBV24-1 and TRBJ2-2; the D is unclear. Germline CDR1 is KGHDR and CDR2 is SFDVKD. Trimming stripped 4 bases from V and 5 bases from J, with 4 bases between. The CDR3 covers 12 residues.

The table lists this clonotype with many counts. V is TRBV6-5 and J is TRBJ1-2, with a tentative D call TRBD1 (5 bases). CDR3 length equals 13 residues. The ends were cut back, 5 bases at V and 4 bases at J, with 11 bases in the middle. From germline, CDR1 is MNHEY and CDR2 SVGAGI. For the CDR3, the DNA is TGTGCCAGCAGTAGGGGTGAATCCTATGGCTACACCTTC. This codes for CASSRGESYGYTF.

This clonotype was recorded at least ten times. The chain combines TRBV5-1 with TRBJ2-5; unclear D gene. The CDR3 totals 13 residues. Germline-derived CDR1 and CDR2 are SGHRS and YFSETQ. The V end lost 4 bases, the J end lost 4 bases, and 11 bases lay between the germline ends. The chain's CDR3 is CASSAGPAETQYF. The CDR3 DNA reads as TGCGCCAGCAGCGCCGGACCCGCAGAGACCCAGTACTTC.

V usage is TRBV29-1 and J usage is TRBJ2-7; D unresolved. The CDR3 runs 12 residues. Germline V gene sequence: CDR1 SQVTM, CDR2 ANQGSEA. The V and J ends lost 3 bases and 6 bases respectively, with 12 bases between them. DNA for the CDR3: TGCAGCGTTGATGGGATCCACTCCGAGCAGTACTTC. Encoded protein: CSVDGIHSEQYF.

Many counts were recorded for this clonotype. The J gene is TRBJ2-1, the V gene TRBV5-1; maybe TRBD1 (6 bases). Trimming left V 3 bases short and J 2 bases short, with 12 bases between. CDR1 SGHRS and CDR2 YFSETQ come from the germline V gene. The length of the CDR3 is 15 residues. The CDR3 protein is CASSSDRSPYNEQFF. For the CDR3, the DNA is TGCGCCAGCAGCTCCGACAGGTCACCCTACAATGAGCAGTTCTTC.

This clonotype was detected ten times or more. Possible read error: a much larger clone is one base away. J is TRBJ2-5 and V is TRBV29-1; the D is unclear. The V and J ends lost 2 bases and 5 bases respectively, with 18 bases between them. Germline values: CDR1 SQVTM, CDR2 ANQGSEA. This CDR3 comprises 15 residues. The CDR3 nucleotides are TGCAGCGTTGAAAAATGGGTTAGCAAATGGGAGACCCAGTACTTC. Protein: CSVEKWVSKWETQYF.

In this sample, this clonotype turned up many times. The CDR3 loop reads CASSHRQLAKNIQYF. The CDR3, as DNA: TGTGCCAGCAGCCACCGGCAACTAGCCAAAAACATTCAGTACTTC. The gene calls are TRBV14 and TRBJ2-4; D is unclear. The CDR3 has 15 residues. The germline gives CDR1 SGHDN, CDR2 FVKESK. V was trimmed by 3 bases and J by 0 bases, leaving 9 bases between them.

This clonotype showed up many times. The V gene is TRBV7-9, the J gene TRBJ2-3, with 7 positions matching TRBD2. CDR1 SEHNR and CDR2 FQNEAQ come from the germline V gene (reference sequence). After removal of 4 bases from V and 3 bases from J, the junction contained 16 bases not matched to a gene. The CDR3 has 18 amino acids. CDR3: CASSYRLAQNLNTDTQYF. CDR3 nucleotides: TGTGCCAGCAGCTACCGACTAGCCCAAAATTTAAATACAGATACGCAGTATTTT.

This clonotype showed up just a few times. The chain links TRBV3-1 to TRBJ1-4, with D maybe TRBD1 (5 bases). The CDR3 has 16 residues. V was shortened by 4 bases and J by 0 bases, with 12 bases between the two germline ends. Germline CDR1 reads LGHDT; CDR2 reads YNNKEL (reference sequence). CDR3 loop: CASSLRTIATNEKLFF. In DNA form, the CDR3 reads TGTGCCAGCAGCCTCCGGACAATTGCAACTAATGAAAAACTGTTTTTT.

V is TRBV2 and J is TRBJ1-5; D perhaps matches TRBD1 (6 bases). CDR3 length equals 14 residues. Trimming removed 7 bases at V and 1 base at J, with 11 bases between. Germline CDR1 reads SNHLY; CDR2 reads FYNNEI. The DNA for the CDR3 is TGTGCCAGCACCCGAGACAGGAGCAATCAGCCCCAGCATTTT. Protein: CASTRDRSNQPQHF.